This TCR beta chain was recovered during a study of OX40 agonist ivuxolimab in advanced cancers. At the level of the whole study: Ivuxolimab, which targeted the costimulatory receptor OX40 (CD134), was an agonistic, fully human IgG2 monoclonal antibody. Intravenous ivuxolimab was administered to patients every 2 weeks at six dose levels: 0.01, 0.1, 0.3, 1.5, 3 and 10 mg/kg. Of the roughly 50 dose-escalation patients, hepatocellular carcinoma was present in about 20, melanoma in some 15, renal cell carcinoma in 9 and head and neck cancer in 9. In the dose-escalation cohort, approximately 83% of patients were male, and the mean age was around 65 years with a range of about 23 to 79. Prior anti-PD-1, anti-PD-L1 or anti-CTLA-4 therapy was permitted, and approximately 42% of dose-escalation patients had received checkpoint inhibitors. Partial responses were achieved by three dose-escalation patients, of whom one had hepatocellular carcinoma and two had cutaneous melanoma. Peripheral TCRbeta sequencing aimed to test whether ivuxolimab altered TCR sequence diversity and caused clonal T-cell expansion. The paper reports the monotherapy dose-escalation portion (N of about 50 patients) of the phase I ivuxolimab trial.

Patients with autoimmune disease history or receiving systemic immunosuppression were excluded from the trial. Peripheral blood for TCR sequencing was collected from all dose cohorts at baseline, on cycle 4 day 1, and on cycle 7 day 1. Samples came from an open-label, multicenter, first-in-human phase I dose-escalation trial of ivuxolimab. Adults with locally advanced or metastatic head and neck squamous cell, hepatocellular, melanoma or renal cell carcinoma were enrolled in the trial. CD4+ and CD8+ T cells were sorted separately from peripheral blood before TCR sequencing. A remark on this clone: Which antigen it targets is not known. One base away there is no much larger clone; base qualities are not given.

Summary of the overall study and its limitations: Low levels of normalized T-cell clonal expansion were also seen in some patients who did not respond. After ivuxolimab, more expanded clones were found on average in CD8+ T cells than in CD4+ T cells. In the 0.1-3.0 mg/kg groups, partial responders were among the patients with the lowest normalized peripheral clonal expansion, particularly in CD8+ T cells. Which antigens the clonally expanded peripheral T cells were specific for was not determined. At doses of 0.1 to 3.0 mg/kg, clonal expansion of both CD4+ and CD8+ T cells in blood was seen between baseline and week 6.

To sequence the TCRbeta CDR3 region, genomic DNA was isolated from the sorted cells. TCRbeta CDR3 regions were sequenced using the immunoSEQ Assay. TCRdb stores this immuneACCESS table with in-frame sequences only. Part of the clones is absent; in the studies checked, under half of the shortfall reflects unresolved V genes, and no reason is known for the rest. The sample table records about 84,000 clones; roughly 82% of these occur just once. 2.5% to 3% of the sample belongs to the ten largest clones. The CDR3 has 14 amino acids, counting the end cysteine and phenylalanine. The read is trimmed to its CDR3 DNA, 42 bases read in frame from base 1. At the junction V is shortened by 1 base and J by 4 bases, with 10 bases in between. According to the germline V gene, CDR1 reads SGHAT and CDR2 reads FQNNGV.

Recombination connected TRBV11-2 to TRBJ2-5; the D gene is perhaps TRBD1 or TRBD2, each of them matching over 5 bases. The starting material was CD4+ or CD8+ T cells sorted from blood, obtained in a trial of the OX40 agonist ivuxolimab. The receptor was isolated from an adult with an advanced solid tumor such as melanoma, head and neck, liver or kidney cancer. For the CDR3, the sequence is CASSLGMGRETQYF. DNA sequence: TGTGCCAGCAGCTTAGGTATGGGACGAGAGACCCAGTACTTC.